Given below is one T cell receptor beta chain in context. Here immunoSEQ multiplex PCR was the method, and the copy in TCRdb shows in-frame clones only, minus some. The sample carries 200,000 or so clones, 70% to 90% recorded once. Germline values: CDR1 SGHRS, CDR2 YFSETQ. V was shortened by 0 bases and J by 8 bases, with 8 bases between the two germline ends. The CDR3 has 12 residues. The sample is drawn from a study of blood T cell repertoires in COVID-19. The clonotype comes from a man aged 50 to 60 with acute or convalescent COVID-19. Sequencing was performed on peripheral blood. The chain couples TRBV5-1 to TRBJ1-1, with D uncertain. The CDR3 loop reads CASSLAGGEAFF. The CDR3 coding sequence is TGCGCCAGCAGCTTGGCCGGAGGAGAAGCTTTCTTT.